This T cell receptor (beta chain) was retrieved from a study of blood T cell repertoires in COVID-19. Study background: COVID-19 samples collected from the United States, Italy and Spain covered acute and convalescent phases.

The junction had 1 base not matched to a gene; V was cut back by 6 bases and J by 2 bases. Germline loops: CDR1 MNHEY, CDR2 SMNVEV (reference sequence). The length of the CDR3 is 13 residues. Clones were read by immunoSEQ multiplex PCR, and TCRdb kept only the in-frame ones, dropping some. The table records some 150,000 clones, approximately 86% of them present only once. Sequences were obtained from peripheral blood. This chain joins TRBV27 and TRBJ1-5, with TRBD1 matching 7 bases. The TCR comes from a woman aged 45-60 years with acute or convalescent COVID-19. In DNA, the CDR3 is TGTGCCAGCAGAGGGACAGGCAATCAGCCCCAGCATTTT. It is translated as CASRGTGNQPQHF.